This TCR beta chain was retrieved from a study of T cell repertoires in cytomegalovirus infection. Study-level information: It was the public TCR beta signatures that indicated both CMV infection and matching HLA type.

Study results and caveats: Carriers of CMV and the relevant HLA type were discriminated by public TCR beta frequency.

Germline CDR1 MGHDK, CDR2 SYGVNS. The CDR3 runs to 11 residues. V lost 4 bases and J lost 3, with 3 bases in between. Via MiXCR, TCRdb re-called the reads, giving one row per CDR3 protein. The sample comprises approximately 180,000 distinct CDR3 sequences, more than 9% of which are singletons, and approximately 4.2% rests with the top ten. To note about this clonotype: The antigen remains undetermined.

This chain joins TRBV25-1 and TRBJ2-5; no reliable D call. The TCR was taken from a human donor in good health (CMV status not recorded). Some clones in this sample may be carry-over from other donors' samples. Material: PBMCs. Written as DNA, the CDR3 is TGTGCCAGCAGTGTAAAAGAGACCCAGTACTTC. It specifies CASSVKETQYF.